This is a list of T cell receptor beta chains from one sample in a study of shared clonotypes between healthy human individuals. Sequenced by immunoSEQ multiplex PCR; TCRdb stores in-frame clones only, minus some. The sample has about 330,000 clones; about 74% are singletons. Sequencing was carried out using memory CD4+ T cells sorted from blood. These receptor sequences come from a man aged 25 to 40 in good health. Both conserved end residues are part of each CDR3. A D gene is named only where the DNA matches it firmly. Not all rows give a size; the values are once, few, many and, for expanded clones, a class.

abundance	j_gene	v_gene	d_gene	CDR3nt	CDR3aa
.	TRBJ2-5	TRBV30	.	TGTGCCTGGAGCCTCCAGCAACAAGAGACCCAGTACTTC	CAWSLQQQETQYF
once	TRBJ2-3	TRBV7-2	.	TGTGCCAGCAGCTTAAGGTGGGGCGGGACGGATACGCAGTATTTT	CASSLRWGGTDTQYF
.	TRBJ2-7	TRBV5-5	TRBD1	TGTGCCAGCAGGCAAGCTGGCGTGGCAGGGGGCTTCTACGAGCAGTACTTC	CASRQAGVAGGFYEQYF
.	TRBJ1-1	TRBV29-1	.	TGCAGCGTTGACCAGGGGAGCATGGTCGCTTTCTTT	CSVDQGSMVAFF
.	TRBJ1-6	TRBV5-4	.	TGTGCCAGCAGCTTGGGAGGGGCCCGGGGTTCACCCCTCCACTTT	CASSLGGARGSPLHF
.	TRBJ2-1	TRBV7-2	TRBD2	TGTGCCAGCAGCCCCTGGGTCGCGGGAGCCTCCAATGAGCAGTTCTTC	CASSPWVAGASNEQFF
.	TRBJ1-1	TRBV7-8	.	TGTGCCAGCAGCTTATTGGGCGGGTGGAACACTGAAGCTTTCTTT	CASSLLGGWNTEAFF
once	TRBJ2-5	TRBV18	.	TGTGCCAGCTCACCACAGGGAGTAGAGACCCAGTACTTC	CASSPQGVETQYF
few	TRBJ2-5	TRBV18	.	TGTGCCAGCTCACCACTATCCCGGACACGAACCCAAGAGACCCAGTACTTC	CASSPLSRTRTQETQYF
few	TRBJ2-7	TRBV15	TRBD2	TGTGCCACCAGCAACCTAGCGGGAGTCTACGAGCAGTACTTC	CATSNLAGVYEQYF
few	TRBJ2-7	TRBV11-2	TRBD1	TGTGCCAGCCGACAGGGGACCGGGGTAGTAGGCGAGCAGTACTTC	CASRQGTGVVGEQYF
.	TRBJ1-1	TRBV7-9	TRBD1	TGTGCCAGCACCTTTCACGATTGGACAGGGGTCGGCACTGAAGCTTTCTTT	CASTFHDWTGVGTEAFF
.	TRBJ2-7	TRBV10-1	TRBD1	TGCGCCAGCAAAGGAGGGGACAGGGCTCTCGAGCAGTACTTC	CASKGGDRALEQYF
.	TRBJ2-7	TRBV2	TRBD2	TGTGCCAGCATCCTTCCGGGACACGCGGGGGGGCATTACTACGAGCAGTACTTC	CASILPGHAGGHYYEQYF
.	TRBJ1-2	TRBV27	.	TGTGCCAGCTCCCGACAGGCTAACTATGGCTACACCTTC	CASSRQANYGYTF
.	TRBJ2-4	TRBV29-1	TRBD1	TGCAGCGTTGGAGGACAGGGGTGGCAGTACTTC	CSVGGQGWQYF
.	TRBJ1-1	TRBV18	.	TGTGCCAGCTCACCTGATGATATGGGCGACACTGAAGCTTTCTTT	CASSPDDMGDTEAFF
once	TRBJ2-2	TRBV28	.	TGTGCCAGCTCGAGGCTGGCGACCGGGGAGCTGTTTTTT	CASSRLATGELFF
.	TRBJ2-3	TRBV10-3	.	TGTGCCATCACCGGGAGTTTGGCAGATACGCAGTATTTT	CAITGSLADTQYF
.	TRBJ2-7	TRBV13	.	TGTGCCAGCAGCACCTATAGCAATACGAGGTACGAGCAGTACTTC	CASSTYSNTRYEQYF
.	TRBJ2-5	TRBV7-2	.	TGTGCCAGCAGCTTAGGGAGTTTATGGGGGAGGTTGAAGACCCAGTACTTC	CASSLGSLWGRLKTQYF
.	TRBJ1-2	TRBV28	TRBD1	TGTGCCAGCACTCACAATGGGGAAACAGGGGTCGGCCTATCGGGAGGCTACACCTTC	CASTHNGETGVGLSGGYTF
few	TRBJ1-2	TRBV10-1	.	TGCGCCAGCAGTCGTTGGCTCAGTTTATACACCTTC	CASSRWLSLYTF
once	TRBJ1-5	TRBV7-6	.	TGTGCCAGCAGCTTAGGAGGAGGAAGCAATCAGCCCCAGCATTTT	CASSLGGGSNQPQHF
few	TRBJ2-2	TRBV5-6	TRBD1	TGTGCCAGCAGCTTGGAGCCTCGTGGACAGGGGTACACCGGGGAGCTGTTTTTT	CASSLEPRGQGYTGELFF
many	TRBJ2-7	TRBV14	.	TGTGCCAGCAGCTTCCAGGGGTGGAAGTACGAGCAGTACTTC	CASSFQGWKYEQYF
few	TRBJ2-7	TRBV18	.	TGTGCCAGCTCACCACCAGGGTTCAGCTCCTACGAGCAGTACTTC	CASSPPGFSSYEQYF
.	TRBJ1-2	TRBV28	.	TGTGCCAGCAGTTTAGTCGGAGGGCAGGGTGACTATGGCTACACCTTC	CASSLVGGQGDYGYTF
.	TRBJ2-5	TRBV2	TRBD2	TGTGCCAGCAGGCCGGGGGGAGGCCGGGAAGAGACCCAGTACTTC	CASRPGGGREETQYF
once	TRBJ2-5	TRBV7-5	.	TGTGTCAGAAGCTTGCACAGGGGGCAGGAGACCCAGTACTTC	CVRSLHRGQETQYF
.	TRBJ1-3	TRBV29-1	.	TGCAGCGTTGAGCTACAGAGCTCTGGAAACACCATATATTTT	CSVELQSSGNTIYF
once	TRBJ1-3	TRBV6-5	.	TGTGCCAGCAGTTACTCGCACACGGACTCTGGAAACACCATATATTTT	CASSYSHTDSGNTIYF
.	TRBJ2-3	TRBV5-4	.	TGTGCCAGCAGCCGAACAGGCACAGATACGCAGTATTTT	CASSRTGTDTQYF
.	TRBJ2-2	TRBV5-4	.	TGTGCCAGCAGCTCCCGGACTACCCGGGAGCTGTTTTTT	CASSSRTTRELFF
.	TRBJ2-1	TRBV13	TRBD2	TGTGCCAGCAGCCCGGGACTAGCGGGAGTATATGAGCAGTTCTTC	CASSPGLAGVYEQFF
.	TRBJ1-1	TRBV7-8	.	TGTGCCAGCACCCCCGTGAGTGTTCACACTGAAGCTTTCTTT	CASTPVSVHTEAFF
.	TRBJ2-3	TRBV19	.	TGTGCCAGTAGTATCGGCTCCGCCCGGAGCACAGATACGCAGTATTTT	CASSIGSARSTDTQYF
.	TRBJ1-1	TRBV11-3	.	TGTGCCAGCAGCTCCGGGAGATTGAACACTGAAGCTTTCTTT	CASSSGRLNTEAFF
.	TRBJ1-1	TRBV19	.	TGTGCCAGTAGTACGCAACACGGGGGGACGGAAGCTTTCTTT	CASSTQHGGTEAFF
.	TRBJ2-2	TRBV7-8	.	TGTGCCAGCAGCTTAATGGGCACCGGGGAGCTGTTTTTT	CASSLMGTGELFF
many	TRBJ1-1	TRBV2	.	TGTGCCAGCAGGCTGGCAGGGTTGGACGCCCAAGCTTTCTTT	CASRLAGLDAQAFF
many	TRBJ2-7	TRBV18	.	TGTGCCAGCTCCACCCTCCCAGGGAACTACGAGCAGTACTTC	CASSTLPGNYEQYF
.	TRBJ2-2	TRBV29-1	.	TGCAGCGGTTTAGTTGCGGAGGAGCTGTTTTTT	CSGLVAEELFF
.	TRBJ2-2	TRBV18	.	TGTGCCAGCTCCCAAGGACGGTCGGGGGAGCTGTTTTTT	CASSQGRSGELFF
once	TRBJ2-1	TRBV7-2	TRBD2	TGTGCCACCGGGGGGGAGACTAGCGGCCCGAATGAGCAGTTCTTC	CATGGETSGPNEQFF
.	TRBJ1-2	TRBV5-6	.	TGTGCCAGCAGCTCGATTTCGGGACGGCTTATGGGGGGCTACACCTTC	CASSSISGRLMGGYTF
.	TRBJ2-3	TRBV7-9	TRBD1	TGTGCCAGCAGCCCCCGCCTGACAGGGAGCTTCGCAGATACGCAGTATTTT	CASSPRLTGSFADTQYF
.	TRBJ2-1	TRBV11-3	TRBD2	TGTGCCAGCAGCCCCCTAGCGGGAGGGCGGGACAATGAGCAGTTCTTC	CASSPLAGGRDNEQFF
.	TRBJ1-2	TRBV2	.	TGTGCCAGCAGGGACAGTAACTATGGCTACACCTTC	CASRDSNYGYTF
.	TRBJ2-5	TRBV4-2	.	TGTGCCAGCAGCCAAAGCCGCACGGACCCCGGAGCAGAGACCCAGTACTTC	CASSQSRTDPGAETQYF
.	TRBJ1-1	TRBV29-1	.	TGCAGCGCTATCTTCGGGCACACTGAAGCTTTCTTT	CSAIFGHTEAFF